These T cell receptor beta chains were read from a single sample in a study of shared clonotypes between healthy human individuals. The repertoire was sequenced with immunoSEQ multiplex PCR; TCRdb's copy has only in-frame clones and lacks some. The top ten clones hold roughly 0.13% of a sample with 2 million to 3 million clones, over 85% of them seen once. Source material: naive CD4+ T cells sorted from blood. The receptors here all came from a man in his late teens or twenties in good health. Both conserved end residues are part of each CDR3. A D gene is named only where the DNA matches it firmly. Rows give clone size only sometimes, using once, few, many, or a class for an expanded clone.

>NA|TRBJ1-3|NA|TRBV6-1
TGTGCCAGCAGCGACAGGCTCTCTGGAAACACCATATATTTT
CASSDRLSGNTIYF
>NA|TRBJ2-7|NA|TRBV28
TGTGCCAGCAACTCACAGGGCTACGAGCAGTACTTC
CASNSQGYEQYF
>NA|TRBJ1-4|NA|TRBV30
TGTGCCTGGAGTCACTCCCGCGGGGCTAATGAAAAACTGTTTTTT
CAWSHSRGANEKLFF
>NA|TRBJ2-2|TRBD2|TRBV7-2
TGTGCCAGCAGCCCTCGGACTAGCGGGTACACCGGGGAGCTGTTTTTT
CASSPRTSGYTGELFF
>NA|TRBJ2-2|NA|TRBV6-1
TGTGCCAGCAGGAGCAGGGGGGGAACCGGGGAGCTGTTTTTT
CASRSRGGTGELFF
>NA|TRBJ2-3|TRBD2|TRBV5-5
TGTGCCAGCAGCTGGGACCGGACTAGCGGGAGAGGGGCGGGCACAGATACGCAGTATTTT
CASSWDRTSGRGAGTDTQYF
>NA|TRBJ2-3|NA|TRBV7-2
TGTGCCAGCAGCCCCCAGGTTGAGCTTATTAGCACAGATACGCAGTATTTT
CASSPQVELISTDTQYF
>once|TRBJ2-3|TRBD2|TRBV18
TGTGCCAGCTCACTCCTATGGACTAGCGGGGGGGCCATGGATACGCAGTATTTT
CASSLLWTSGGAMDTQYF
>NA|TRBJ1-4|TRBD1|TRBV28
TGTGCCAGCAGTTCTGGACAGGTTAATGAAAAACTGTTTTTT
CASSSGQVNEKLFF
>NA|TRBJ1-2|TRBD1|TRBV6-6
TGTGCCAGGACTTCGGGACAGTCCATGGGCGGCTACACCTTC
CARTSGQSMGGYTF
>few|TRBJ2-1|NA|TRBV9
TGTGCCAGCAGCGTAGCTGGCAGGGGGGCTTGGGATGAGCAGTTCTTC
CASSVAGRGAWDEQFF
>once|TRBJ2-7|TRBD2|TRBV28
TGTGCCAGCAGTTTGAGAGAGGGCGGGAGGGACTTC
CASSLREGGRDF
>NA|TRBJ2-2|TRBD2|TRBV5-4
TGTGCCAGCAGCCCTCGACTAGCGGGGGGGAGCACCGGGGAGCTGTTTTTT
CASSPRLAGGSTGELFF
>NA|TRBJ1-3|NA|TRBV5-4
TGTGCCAGCAGTCGGGACCCCAGGGTACTCTCTGGAAACACCATATATTTT
CASSRDPRVLSGNTIYF
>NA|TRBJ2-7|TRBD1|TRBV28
TGTGCCAGCAGGGGGGGACAGGGGGCAGGTGAGCAGTACTTC
CASRGGQGAGEQYF
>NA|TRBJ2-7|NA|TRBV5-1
TGCGCCAGCAGCTTTACACGACCCTACGAGCAGTACTTC
CASSFTRPYEQYF
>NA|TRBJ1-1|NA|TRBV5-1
TGCGCCAGCAGCTTACGAATATTGGGTGGGAGAATCGAAGCTTTCTTT
CASSLRILGGRIEAFF
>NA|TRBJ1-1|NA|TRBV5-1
TGCGCCAGCAGCTTGGCCGGATGGGGCACTGAAGCTTTCTTT
CASSLAGWGTEAFF
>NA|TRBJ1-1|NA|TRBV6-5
TGTGCCAGCAGTTACTCGACAAGGGTTAACACTGAAGCTTTCTTT
CASSYSTRVNTEAFF
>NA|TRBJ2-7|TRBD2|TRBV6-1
TGTGCCAGCACCGCCGGAGCGGGGGCACCCTACGAGCAGTACTTC
CASTAGAGAPYEQYF
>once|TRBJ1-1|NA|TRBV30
TGTGCCTGGCGACACCAGAACACTGAAGCTTTCTTT
CAWRHQNTEAFF
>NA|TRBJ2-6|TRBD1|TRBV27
TGTGCCAGCAGTTTAAAGTGGGACAGGCTCTCTGGGGCCAACGTCCTGACTTTC
CASSLKWDRLSGANVLTF
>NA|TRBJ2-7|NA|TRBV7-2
TGTGCCAGCAGCTTACACGAGCAGTACTTC
CASSLHEQYF
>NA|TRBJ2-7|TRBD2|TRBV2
TGTGCCAGCAGTCTAGCGGGAGCCATCGAGCAGTACTTC
CASSLAGAIEQYF
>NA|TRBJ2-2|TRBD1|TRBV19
TGTGCCAGTAGTATCGCGGACAGGGTGGACACCGGGGAGCTGTTTTTT
CASSIADRVDTGELFF
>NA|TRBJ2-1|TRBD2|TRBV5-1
TGCGCCAGCAACGGACTAGCGGGGGGGCCCAATGAGCAGTTCTTC
CASNGLAGGPNEQFF
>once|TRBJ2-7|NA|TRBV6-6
TGTGCCAGCAGTTACGAGGAGCGCCTTCGGTACTTC
CASSYEERLRYF
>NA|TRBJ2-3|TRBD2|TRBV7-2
TGTGCCAGCAGCCGCGGGACTAGCGGGACTAGCACAGATACGCAGTATTTT
CASSRGTSGTSTDTQYF
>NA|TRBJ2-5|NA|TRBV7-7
TGTGCTAGCAGCTTGGGCAGTCAAGAGACCCAGTACTTC
CASSLGSQETQYF
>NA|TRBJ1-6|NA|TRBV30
TGTGCCTGGAGTGACCCGGGGACTATTCTTTCACCCCTCCACTTT
CAWSDPGTILSPLHF
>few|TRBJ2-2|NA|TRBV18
TGTGCCAGCTCACCACCATGGGACGGGGAGCTGTTTTTT
CASSPPWDGELFF
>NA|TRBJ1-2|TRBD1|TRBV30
TGTGCCTGGAGCGCGACAGGGTTCTATGGCTACACCTTC
CAWSATGFYGYTF